The clone carrying this T cell receptor (beta chain) was detected many times. The data were produced by immunoSEQ multiplex PCR, yet TCRdb's version contains in-frame clones alone and is incomplete. The table records over 45,000 clones without singletons, the ten largest covering around 2.2%. This record belongs to a study of T cells after posttransplantation cyclophosphamide. This CDR3 is built from 13 residues. V lost 4 bases and J lost 3, with 9 bases in between. Germline CDR1 SEHNR, CDR2 FQNEAQ (reference sequence). Sequencing input: PBMCs. The receptor was derived from a middle-aged man in good health, CMV-negative, and a related stem cell transplant donor. The chain couples TRBV7-9 to TRBJ1-1; perhaps TRBD1 as D (5 bases). CDR3 nucleotide sequence: TGTGCCAGCAGCTCCTCAGGGTACACTGAAGCTTTCTTT. Translating it yields CASSSSGYTEAFF.